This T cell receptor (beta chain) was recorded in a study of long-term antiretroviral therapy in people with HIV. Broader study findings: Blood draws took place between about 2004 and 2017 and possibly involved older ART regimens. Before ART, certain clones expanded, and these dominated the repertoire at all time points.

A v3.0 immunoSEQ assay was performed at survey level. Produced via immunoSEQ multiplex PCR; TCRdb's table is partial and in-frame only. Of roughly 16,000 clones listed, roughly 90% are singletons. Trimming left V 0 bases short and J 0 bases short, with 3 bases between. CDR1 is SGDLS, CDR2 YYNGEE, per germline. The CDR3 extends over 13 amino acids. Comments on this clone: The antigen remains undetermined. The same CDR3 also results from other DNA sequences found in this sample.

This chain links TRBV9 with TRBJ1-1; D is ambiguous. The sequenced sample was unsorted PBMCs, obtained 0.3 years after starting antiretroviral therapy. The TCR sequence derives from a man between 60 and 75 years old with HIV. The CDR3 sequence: CASSVGMNTEAFF. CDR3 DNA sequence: TGTGCCAGCAGCGTAGGGATGAACACTGAAGCTTTCTTT.